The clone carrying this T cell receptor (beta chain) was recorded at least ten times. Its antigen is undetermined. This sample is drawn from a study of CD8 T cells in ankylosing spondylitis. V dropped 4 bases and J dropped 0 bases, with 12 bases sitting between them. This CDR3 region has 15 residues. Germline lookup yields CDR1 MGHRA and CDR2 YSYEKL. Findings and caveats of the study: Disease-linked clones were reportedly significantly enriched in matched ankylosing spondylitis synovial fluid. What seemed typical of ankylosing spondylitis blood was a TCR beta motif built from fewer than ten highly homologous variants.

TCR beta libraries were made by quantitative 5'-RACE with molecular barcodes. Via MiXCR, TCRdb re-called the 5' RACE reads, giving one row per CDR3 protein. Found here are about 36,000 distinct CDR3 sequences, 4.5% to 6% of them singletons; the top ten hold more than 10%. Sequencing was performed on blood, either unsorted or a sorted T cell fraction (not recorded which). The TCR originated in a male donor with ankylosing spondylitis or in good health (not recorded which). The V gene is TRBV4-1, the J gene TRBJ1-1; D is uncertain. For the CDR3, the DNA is TGCGCCAGCAGCCCCGACCGGGCGATGAACACTGAAGCTTTCTTT. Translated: CASSPDRAMNTEAFF.